What follows describes a single T cell receptor (beta chain). Antigen specificity is unknown. A read error is possible here, since a much larger clone lies one base away. The CDR3 is 17 amino acids. With 6 bases clipped from V and 5 bases from J, the junction kept 15 bases outside the gene matches. Germline-derived CDR1 and CDR2 are SNHLY and FYNNEI. The source of the sample is a study of blood T cells in healthy people across ages. Overall study findings and caveats: TCR beta diversity was tightly associated with the proportion of naive T cells. Age showed a roughly linear inverse relationship with TCR beta diversity per million T cells.

With each sample, at least 5 micrograms of total RNA were extracted. The use of a sample-barcoded 5' primer and a J-beta primer mix characterized a second PCR of about 7 to 12 cycles. The yield of each sample was at least 3 million CDR3-containing paired-end reads. Using its own MiXCR run on the 5' RACE reads, TCRdb lists one record per CDR3 protein. This sample has 650,000 to 700,000 distinct CDR3 sequences, with 45% to 60% found just once. The V call is TRBV2, the J call TRBJ2-1, with 8 bases fitting TRBD1. This TCR derives from an elderly woman in good health. Sample: blood. The CDR3 DNA reads TGTGCCAGCAGGACCGGACAGGGCAGGGGTAACGACAATGAGCAGTTCTTC. Translated: CASRTGQGRGNDNEQFF.